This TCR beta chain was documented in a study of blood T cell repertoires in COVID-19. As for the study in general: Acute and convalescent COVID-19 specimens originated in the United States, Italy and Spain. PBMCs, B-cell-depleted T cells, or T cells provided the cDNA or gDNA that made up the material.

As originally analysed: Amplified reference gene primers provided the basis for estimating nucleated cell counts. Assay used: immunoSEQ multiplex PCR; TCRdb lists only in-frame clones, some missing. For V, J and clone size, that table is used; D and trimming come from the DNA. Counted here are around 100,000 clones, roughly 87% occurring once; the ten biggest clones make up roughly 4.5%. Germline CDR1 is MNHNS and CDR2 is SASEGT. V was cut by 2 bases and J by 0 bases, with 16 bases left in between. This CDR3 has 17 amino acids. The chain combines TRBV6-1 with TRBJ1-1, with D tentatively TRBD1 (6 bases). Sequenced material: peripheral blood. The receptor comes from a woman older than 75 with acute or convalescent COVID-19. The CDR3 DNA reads TGTGCCAGCAGTGAAAGGGGGACGCCGGGTTTGAACACTGAAGCTTTCTTT. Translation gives CASSERGTPGLNTEAFF.